These 7 T cell receptor beta chains originate from one sample sequenced in a study of cytomegalovirus exposure and HLA in healthy donors. The study ran its PCR with 60 Vbeta and 13 Jbeta primers. TCRdb's copy holds only in-frame clones and misses some; the assay was immunoSEQ multiplex PCR. The top ten hold under 2.5% of the sample, which has 80,000 to 100,000 clones, roughly 76% seen once. Sample: PBMCs. These receptor sequences come from a man aged 50 to 60 in good health and CMV-seronegative.

The chain uses TRBV6-5 and TRBJ1-5; D call uncertain. V was shortened by 2 bases and J by 2 bases, with 10 bases between the two germline ends. Germline values: CDR1 MNHEY, CDR2 SVGAGI. The CDR3 covers 15 residues. CDR3 sequence: CASSYHSKRNQPQHF. CDR3 sequence (DNA): TGTGCCAGCAGTTACCATAGTAAGCGCAATCAGCCCCAGCATTTT.

This chain links TRBV6-5 with TRBJ2-7; 11 nucleotides align to TRBD2. Germline assignment: CDR1 MNHEY and CDR2 SVGAGI. The CDR3 sequence is 15 residues long. Losses at the gene ends were 5 bases for V and 3 bases for J; bases not matched to a gene: 6. CDR3 DNA sequence: TGTGCCAGCAGTCGAATAGCGGGAGGGAGCTACGAGCAGTACTTC. This codes for CASSRIAGGSYEQYF.

This clone has just a few counts. The rearrangement joins TRBV5-1 to TRBJ2-1; 8 nucleotides line up with TRBD2. Per the germline V gene, CDR1 is SGHRS and CDR2 is YFSETQ. The CDR3 contains 14 residues. After removal of 1 base from V and 5 bases from J, the junction contained 2 bases not matched to a gene. The CDR3 loop is CASSLLAGNNEQFF. In DNA form, the CDR3 reads TGCGCCAGCAGCTTGTTAGCGGGAAACAATGAGCAGTTCTTC.

The chain links TRBV7-6 to TRBJ1-5; 8 nucleotides line up with TRBD1. The V gene end was trimmed by 5 bases and the J gene end by 5 bases; junction bases not matched to a gene: 2. From germline, CDR1 is SGHVS and CDR2 FNYEAQ. This CDR3 is 13 amino acids long. Here the CDR3 reads CASSGQGDQPQHF. CDR3 bases: TGTGCCAGCAGCGGACAGGGAGATCAGCCCCAGCATTTT.

The rearrangement uses TRBV7-2 and TRBJ2-7; D call uncertain. The CDR3 extends over 14 amino acids. Germline CDR1 is SGHTA and CDR2 is FQGNSA. Trimming stripped 1 base from V and 1 base from J, with 8 bases between. In DNA, the CDR3 is TGTGCCAGCAGCTTAGGCGCGTCATCCTACGAGCAGTACTTC. Encoded protein: CASSLGASSYEQYF.

The chain employs TRBV7-6 and TRBJ2-1; D unresolved. This CDR3 is 13 amino acids long. The ends were cut back, 5 bases at V and 8 bases at J, with 13 bases in the middle. Germline V gene lookup returns CDR1 SGHVS and CDR2 FNYEAQ. CDR3 nucleotides: TGTGCCAGCAGCCCTTTGGTACGGGATGAGCAGTTCTTC. Translated, it gives CASSPLVRDEQFF.

In this sample, this clone turned up once. The chain has TRBV7-3 and TRBJ2-1; D is possibly TRBD2 (6 bases). Germline CDR1 reads SGHTA; CDR2 reads FQGTGA. The CDR3 extends over 16 amino acids. V was trimmed by 2 bases and J by 3 bases, leaving 14 bases between them. The CDR3 DNA is TGTGCCAGCAGCTTACAGGGACTCCCAAGCTACAATGAGCAGTTCTTC. It encodes CASSLQGLPSYNEQFF.